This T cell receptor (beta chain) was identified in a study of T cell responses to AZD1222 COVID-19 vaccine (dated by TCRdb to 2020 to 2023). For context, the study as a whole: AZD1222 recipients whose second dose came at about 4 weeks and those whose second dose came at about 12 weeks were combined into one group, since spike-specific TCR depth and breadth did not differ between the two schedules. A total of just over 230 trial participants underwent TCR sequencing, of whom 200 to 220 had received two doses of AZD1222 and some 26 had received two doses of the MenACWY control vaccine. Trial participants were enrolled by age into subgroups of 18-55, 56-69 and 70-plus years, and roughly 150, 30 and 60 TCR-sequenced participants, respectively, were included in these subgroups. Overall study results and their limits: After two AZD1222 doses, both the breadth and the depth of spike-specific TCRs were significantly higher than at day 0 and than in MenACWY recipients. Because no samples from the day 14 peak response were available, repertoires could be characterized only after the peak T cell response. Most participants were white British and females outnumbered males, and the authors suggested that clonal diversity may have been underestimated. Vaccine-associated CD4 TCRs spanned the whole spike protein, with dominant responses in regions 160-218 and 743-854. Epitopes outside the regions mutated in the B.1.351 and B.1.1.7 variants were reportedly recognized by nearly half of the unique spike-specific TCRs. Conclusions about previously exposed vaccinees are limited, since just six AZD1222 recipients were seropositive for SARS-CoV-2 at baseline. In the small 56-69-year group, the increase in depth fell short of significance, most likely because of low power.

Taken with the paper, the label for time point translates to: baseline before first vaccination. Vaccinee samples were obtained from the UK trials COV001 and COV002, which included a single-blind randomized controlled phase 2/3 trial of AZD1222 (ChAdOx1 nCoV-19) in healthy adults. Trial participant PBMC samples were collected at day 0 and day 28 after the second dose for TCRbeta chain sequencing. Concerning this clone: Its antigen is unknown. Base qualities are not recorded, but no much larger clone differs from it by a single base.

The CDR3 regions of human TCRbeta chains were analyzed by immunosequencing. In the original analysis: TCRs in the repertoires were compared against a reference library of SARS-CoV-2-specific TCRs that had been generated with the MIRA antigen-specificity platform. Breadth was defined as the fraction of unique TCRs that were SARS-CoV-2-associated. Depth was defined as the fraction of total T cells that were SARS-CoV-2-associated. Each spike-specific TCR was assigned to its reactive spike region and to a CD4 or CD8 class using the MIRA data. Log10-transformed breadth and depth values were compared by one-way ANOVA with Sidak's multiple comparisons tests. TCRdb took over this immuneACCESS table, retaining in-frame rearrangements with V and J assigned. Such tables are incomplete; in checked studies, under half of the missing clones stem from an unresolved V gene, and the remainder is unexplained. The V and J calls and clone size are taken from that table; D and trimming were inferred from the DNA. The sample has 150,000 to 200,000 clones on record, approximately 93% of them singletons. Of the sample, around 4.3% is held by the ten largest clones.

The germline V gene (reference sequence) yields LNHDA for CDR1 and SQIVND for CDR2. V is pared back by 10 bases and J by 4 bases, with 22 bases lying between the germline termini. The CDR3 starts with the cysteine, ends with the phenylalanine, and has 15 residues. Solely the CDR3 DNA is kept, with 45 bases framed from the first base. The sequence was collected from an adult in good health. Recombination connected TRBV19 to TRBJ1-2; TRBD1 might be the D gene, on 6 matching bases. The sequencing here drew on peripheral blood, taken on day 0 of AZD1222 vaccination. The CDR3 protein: CATKYLPGTRYGYTF. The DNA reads TGTGCCACTAAGTACCTCCCCGGGACACGCTATGGCTACACCTTC.